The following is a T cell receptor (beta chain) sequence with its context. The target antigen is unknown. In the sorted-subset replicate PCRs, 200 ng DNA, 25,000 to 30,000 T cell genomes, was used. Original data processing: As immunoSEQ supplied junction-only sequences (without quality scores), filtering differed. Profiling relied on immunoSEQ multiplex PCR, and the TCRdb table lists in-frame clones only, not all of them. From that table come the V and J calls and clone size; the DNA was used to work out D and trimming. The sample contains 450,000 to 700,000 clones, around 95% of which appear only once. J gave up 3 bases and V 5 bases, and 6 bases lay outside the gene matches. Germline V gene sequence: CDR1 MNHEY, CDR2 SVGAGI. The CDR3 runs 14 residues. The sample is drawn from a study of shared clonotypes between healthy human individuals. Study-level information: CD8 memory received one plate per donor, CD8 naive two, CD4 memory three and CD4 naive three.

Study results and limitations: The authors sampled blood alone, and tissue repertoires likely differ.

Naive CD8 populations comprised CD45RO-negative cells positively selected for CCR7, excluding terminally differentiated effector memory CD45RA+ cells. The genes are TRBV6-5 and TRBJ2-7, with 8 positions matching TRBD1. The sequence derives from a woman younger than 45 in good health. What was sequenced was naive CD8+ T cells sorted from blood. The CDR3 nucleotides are TGTGCCAGCAGTACAGGGGGACGGATCTACGAGCAGTACTTC. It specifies CASSTGGRIYEQYF.